The rows below give T cell receptor beta chains drawn from one sample of a study of technical replicates of blood from a few donors. Measured with immunoSEQ multiplex PCR; TCRdb has only the in-frame clones, and not every one. This table holds about 83,000 clones, approximately 94% found once. Sequences were obtained from T cells isolated from PBMCs. The receptors come from a human donor in good health. Each CDR3 is given with its conserved first and last residue. Each record gives: J gene, D gene, clone size, V gene, CDR3 length, CDR3 protein, CDR3 DNA. The D gene is left open where the match is weak. A row's size may be missing; if present it is once, few, many or a size class.

j_call: TRBJ2-5; d_call: .; clone_size: .; v_call: TRBV5-4; cdr3_length: 15; cdr3_aa: CASSLATGIRGTQYF; cdr3_nt: TGTGCCAGCAGCTTGGCAACAGGAATAAGAGGGACCCAGTACTTC
j_call: TRBJ1-4; d_call: .; clone_size: .; v_call: TRBV2; cdr3_length: 16; cdr3_aa: CASSIQGGATNEKLFF; cdr3_nt: TGTGCCAGCAGTATACAGGGCGGCGCAACTAATGAAAAACTGTTTTTT
j_call: TRBJ2-1; d_call: TRBD2; clone_size: few; v_call: TRBV7-9; cdr3_length: 16; cdr3_aa: CASSLAGTSGSYEQFF; cdr3_nt: TGTGCCAGCAGCTTAGCAGGGACTAGCGGGAGCTATGAGCAGTTCTTC
j_call: TRBJ1-1; d_call: TRBD1; clone_size: .; v_call: TRBV2; cdr3_length: 16; cdr3_aa: CASSAGTGGRGTEAFF; cdr3_nt: TGTGCCAGCAGTGCCGGGACAGGGGGACGAGGCACTGAAGCTTTCTTT
j_call: TRBJ2-1; d_call: .; clone_size: .; v_call: TRBV27; cdr3_length: 13; cdr3_aa: CASSFSGNNEQFF; cdr3_nt: TGTGCCAGCAGTTTTAGCGGTAACAATGAGCAGTTCTTC
j_call: TRBJ2-1; d_call: TRBD2; clone_size: .; v_call: TRBV27; cdr3_length: 14; cdr3_aa: CASSPYTGGNEQFF; cdr3_nt: TGTGCCAGCAGTCCATATACCGGGGGGAATGAGCAGTTCTTC
j_call: TRBJ1-1; d_call: .; clone_size: .; v_call: TRBV6-5; cdr3_length: 14; cdr3_aa: CASIRWGPNTEAFF; cdr3_nt: TGTGCCAGCATCCGATGGGGGCCGAACACTGAAGCTTTCTTT
j_call: TRBJ1-1; d_call: .; clone_size: .; v_call: TRBV7-9; cdr3_length: 16; cdr3_aa: CASSLVFTGSGTEAFF; cdr3_nt: TGTGCCAGCAGCTTAGTGTTTACCGGGTCGGGCACTGAAGCTTTCTTT
j_call: TRBJ1-5; d_call: .; clone_size: .; v_call: TRBV28; cdr3_length: 14; cdr3_aa: CASSSPPINQPQHF; cdr3_nt: TGTGCCAGCAGTTCCCCTCCTATCAATCAGCCCCAGCATTTT
j_call: TRBJ2-5; d_call: .; clone_size: .; v_call: TRBV11-2; cdr3_length: 13; cdr3_aa: CASSSPRRETQYF; cdr3_nt: TGTGCCAGCAGTTCACCGCGGCGGGAGACCCAGTACTTC
j_call: TRBJ2-7; d_call: .; clone_size: .; v_call: TRBV28; cdr3_length: 15; cdr3_aa: CASSRPQGSSYEQYF; cdr3_nt: TGTGCCAGCAGTCGGCCGCAGGGAAGCTCCTACGAGCAGTACTTC
j_call: TRBJ1-1; d_call: .; clone_size: .; v_call: TRBV7-9; cdr3_length: 14; cdr3_aa: CASSLYRENTEAFF; cdr3_nt: TGTGCCAGCAGCTTATACCGAGAGAACACTGAAGCTTTCTTT
j_call: TRBJ2-7; d_call: .; clone_size: .; v_call: TRBV29-1; cdr3_length: 12; cdr3_aa: CSVDSDSYEQYF; cdr3_nt: TGCAGCGTGGACAGTGACTCCTACGAGCAGTACTTC
j_call: TRBJ1-2; d_call: .; clone_size: .; v_call: TRBV19; cdr3_length: 16; cdr3_aa: CASTKGEGIRGYGYTF; cdr3_nt: TGTGCCAGTACTAAAGGGGAGGGGATCCGTGGCTATGGCTACACCTTC
j_call: TRBJ1-3; d_call: TRBD1; clone_size: once; v_call: TRBV11-3; cdr3_length: 13; cdr3_aa: CASSLDRGDTIYF; cdr3_nt: TGTGCCAGCAGCCTGGACAGGGGTGACACCATATATTTT
j_call: TRBJ2-1; d_call: TRBD2; clone_size: .; v_call: TRBV5-1; cdr3_length: 15; cdr3_aa: CASSLALGRVNEQFF; cdr3_nt: TGCGCCAGCAGCTTGGCCCTCGGGAGGGTCAATGAGCAGTTCTTC
j_call: TRBJ2-7; d_call: .; clone_size: once; v_call: TRBV28; cdr3_length: 11; cdr3_aa: CASSGMHEQYF; cdr3_nt: TGTGCCAGCAGCGGTATGCACGAGCAGTACTTC
j_call: TRBJ1-2; d_call: .; clone_size: .; v_call: TRBV5-6; cdr3_length: 16; cdr3_aa: CASSLDGGRLYNGYTF; cdr3_nt: TGTGCCAGCAGCTTGGACGGGGGGAGGCTATACAATGGCTACACCTTC
j_call: TRBJ1-6; d_call: .; clone_size: .; v_call: TRBV18; cdr3_length: 17; cdr3_aa: CASSLLSGKVDNSPLHF; cdr3_nt: TGTGCCAGCTCACTATTATCGGGGAAGGTAGATAATTCACCCCTCCACTTT